The present T cell receptor beta chain was sequenced within a study of blood T cells in healthy people across ages. This clonotype has just a few counts. Its antigen remains unknown. Study-wide findings and caveats: Donor CMV status was unknown, possibly confounding expanded clonotype changes. Researchers deemed the diversity estimates from one million T cells underestimates.

Each donor was a healthy Caucasian individual from Russia, aged about 6 to 100. Alongside a J-beta primer mix, a sample-barcoded 5' primer served in a second PCR lasting 7 to 11 cycles. TCRdb re-called the 5' RACE reads with MiXCR, one entry per CDR3 protein. The sample gives about 1.4 million distinct CDR3 sequences, approximately 59% of which show up once; 6.5% to 8.5% is in the top ten. The source is a man aged 18 to 35 in good health. The sequencing sample was made of blood.

The CDR3 loop reads CSARNKQLAKNIQYF. As DNA, the CDR3 is TGCAGTGCTAGGAATAAACAGCTGGCCAAAAACATTCAGTACTTC. The chain links TRBV20-1 to TRBJ2-4; D is unclear. Trimming cost V 3 bases and J 1 base, with 13 bases left between them. CDR1 DFQATT and CDR2 SNEGSKA come from the germline V gene (reference sequence). The CDR3 spans 15 residues.